The subject of this entry is one T cell receptor (beta chain). The antigen is not known. This specimen belongs to a study of T-cell memory formation after mild COVID-19. Constant-segment-primed 5'RACE gave TCR alpha and TCR beta cDNA libraries with sample barcodes and UMIs. TCRdb called the 5' RACE reads again in MiXCR, with one record for every CDR3 protein. The data show hundreds of thousands of distinct CDR3 sequences, 15% to 20% seen once. This CDR3 contains 15 residues. V was trimmed by 2 bases and J by 1 base, leaving 11 bases between them. Germline loops: CDR1 LNHNV, CDR2 YYDKDF (reference sequence). Study results and limitations: Clones which contracted sat mainly in CM and EM if CD4+, and in EMRA if CD8+. Clones that shrank (day 15 to 85) were balanced CD4/CD8, whereas later expanders leaned CD4+. Pre-infection memory harbored some responding clones, suggesting cross-reactive memory joined.

The TCR was taken from an adult woman who had mild COVID-19 (a few samples of this study predate the infection). Cell type and time point are not known. This chain uses TRBV15 with TRBJ1-1; a weak D match, TRBD1 (5 bases). Material for sequencing was PBMCs or a T cell subset sorted from them (not recorded which). The CDR3 DNA is TGTGCCACCAGCAGAACGCGGGGGGGGAACACTGAAGCTTTCTTT. Protein: CATSRTRGGNTEAFF.